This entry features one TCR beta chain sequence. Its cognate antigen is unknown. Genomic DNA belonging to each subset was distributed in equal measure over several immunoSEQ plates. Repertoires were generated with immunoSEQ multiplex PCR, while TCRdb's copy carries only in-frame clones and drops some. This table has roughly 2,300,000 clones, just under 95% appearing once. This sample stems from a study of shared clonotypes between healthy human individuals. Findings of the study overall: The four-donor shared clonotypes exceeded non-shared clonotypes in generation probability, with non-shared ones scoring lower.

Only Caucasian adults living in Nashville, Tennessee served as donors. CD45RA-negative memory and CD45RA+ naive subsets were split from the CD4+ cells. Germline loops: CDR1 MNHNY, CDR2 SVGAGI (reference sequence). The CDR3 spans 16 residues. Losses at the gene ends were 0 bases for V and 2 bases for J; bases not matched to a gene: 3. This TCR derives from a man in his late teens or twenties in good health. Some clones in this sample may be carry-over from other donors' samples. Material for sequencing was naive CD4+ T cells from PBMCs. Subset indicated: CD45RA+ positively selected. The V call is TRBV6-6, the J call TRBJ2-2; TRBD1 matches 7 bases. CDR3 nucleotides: TGTGCCAGCAGTTACTCAAACAGGGGAAACACCGGGGAGCTGTTTTTT. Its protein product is CASSYSNRGNTGELFF.